This is a list of T cell receptor beta chains from one sample in a study of follicular helper T cells after annual influenza vaccination. This table comes from immunoSEQ multiplex PCR, and its TCRdb copy is limited to in-frame clones, with some not included. The repertoire holds 5,500 to 8,000 clones, with roughly 84% as singletons. The source was CXCR5- memory CD4+ T cells sorted from blood, collected 7 days after influenza vaccination. Every receptor here comes from an adult who received the influenza vaccine. CDR3s include the opening cysteine and the closing phenylalanine or tryptophan. Each record gives: D gene, J gene, V gene, clone size, CDR3 protein, CDR3 DNA. The D gene is left open where the match is weak. The size of a clone is reported for some rows only, either as once, few or many, or as a class for expanded clones.

-	TRBJ2-5	TRBV6-5	-	CASSPGRQETQYF	TGTGCCAGCAGCCCCGGGCGTCAAGAGACCCAGTACTTC
-	TRBJ1-4	TRBV28	-	CASSLRSLANEKLFF	TGTGCCAGCAGTTTGAGAAGTTTGGCTAATGAAAAACTGTTTTTT
TRBD2	TRBJ2-1	TRBV28	-	CATQEAGVSYNEQFF	TGTGCCACCCAGGAGGCGGGAGTGTCCTACAATGAGCAGTTCTTC
TRBD1	TRBJ2-5	TRBV28	-	CASSPRGTGGMETQYF	TGTGCCAGCAGCCCCAGGGGGACAGGGGGCATGGAGACCCAGTACTTC
-	TRBJ2-7	TRBV6-6	-	CASSPWRDAYEQYF	TGTGCCAGCAGCCCCTGGCGGGACGCCTACGAGCAGTACTTC
TRBD2	TRBJ2-2	TRBV7-3	-	CASSLSGGGGELFF	TGTGCCAGCAGCCTGAGCGGGGGAGGCGGGGAGCTGTTTTTT
TRBD2	TRBJ2-1	TRBV7-9	-	CASSPRTSGRFQLDEQFF	TGTGCCAGCAGCCCTCGGACTAGCGGGAGGTTCCAATTGGATGAGCAGTTCTTC
TRBD1	TRBJ2-7	TRBV6-4	-	CASRPGTGTYEQYF	TGTGCCAGCAGACCCGGGACAGGGACCTACGAGCAGTACTTC
-	TRBJ2-5	TRBV7-9	-	CASSLDGSRQETQYF	TGTGCCAGCAGCTTAGACGGGAGCCGACAAGAGACCCAGTACTTC
-	TRBJ2-3	TRBV5-1	once	CASSFNQDQDTQYF	TGCGCCAGCAGCTTTAACCAGGACCAGGATACGCAGTATTTT
-	TRBJ2-1	TRBV28	-	CASSRNQGNNEQFF	TGTGCCAGCAGCCGCAACCAGGGGAACAATGAGCAGTTCTTC
-	TRBJ2-3	TRBV2	once	CASGTVTSTDTQYF	TGTGCCAGCGGGACTGTAACTAGCACAGATACGCAGTATTTT
-	TRBJ2-7	TRBV19	-	CASRDRNSYEQYF	TGTGCCTCCCGGGACCGAAACTCCTACGAGCAGTACTTC
TRBD1	TRBJ2-3	TRBV5-1	-	CASSDDRGTDTQYF	TGCGCCAGCAGCGACGACAGGGGAACAGATACGCAGTATTTT
-	TRBJ1-4	TRBV6-6	-	CASSYSRNNEKLFF	TGTGCCAGCAGTTACTCCAGGAACAATGAAAAACTGTTTTTT
-	TRBJ2-7	TRBV9	-	CASSVEAGTLYEQYF	TGTGCCAGCAGCGTAGAGGCGGGGACCCTCTACGAGCAGTACTTC
TRBD1	TRBJ1-4	TRBV19	-	CASSNRDRGRRTNEKLFF	TGTGCCAGTAGTAACCGGGACAGGGGGCGCAGAACTAATGAAAAACTGTTTTTT
-	TRBJ2-2	TRBV23-1	once	CASSQSGRLANTGELFF	TGCGCCAGCAGTCAATCGGGCAGGCTGGCGAACACCGGGGAGCTGTTTTTT
-	TRBJ2-1	TRBV7-2	-	CASSSTSNEQFF	TGTGCCAGCAGCTCCACCAGCAATGAGCAGTTCTTC
-	TRBJ1-5	TRBV6-5	-	CASSPGTGNQPQHF	TGTGCCAGCAGTCCCGGGACGGGAAATCAGCCCCAGCATTTT
TRBD2	TRBJ2-1	TRBV5-4	-	CASSLATGGPYNEQFF	TGTGCCAGCAGCTTGGCAACGGGGGGTCCGTACAATGAGCAGTTCTTC
-	TRBJ2-5	TRBV7-9	-	CASSRSRAPLSETQYF	TGTGCCAGCAGCCGAAGCAGAGCTCCCCTCTCAGAGACCCAGTACTTC